This is a list of T cell receptor beta chains from one sample in a study of TIL therapy for anti-PD-1-resistant metastatic lung cancer. The table came from immunoSEQ multiplex PCR; TCRdb's copy has only in-frame clones and leaves some out. Counted here are about 36,000 clones, more than 60% occurring once; the ten biggest clones make up roughly 6.1%. This sample comprised blood, obtained at baseline. The receptors originated from a person aged 25 to 80 with non-small cell lung cancer. Each CDR3 is given with its conserved first and last residue. D genes are given only for firm matches. The size of a clone is reported for some rows only, either as once, few or many, or as a class for expanded clones.

v_gene	j_gene	abundance	d_gene	CDR3aa	CDR3nt
TRBV9	TRBJ1-6	.	TRBD1	CASSARTGSNSPLHF	TGTGCCAGCAGCGCCCGGACAGGGAGTAATTCACCCCTCCACTTT
TRBV9	TRBJ2-1	.	TRBD2	CASSVQSRELINEQFF	TGTGCCAGCAGCGTGCAATCGCGGGAGTTAATCAATGAGCAGTTCTTC
TRBV11-2	TRBJ1-1	.	.	CASSFGPLDTEAFF	TGTGCCAGCAGCTTCGGGCCCCTGGACACTGAAGCTTTCTTT
TRBV6-1	TRBJ2-7	.	TRBD2	CASSASGGSSHEQYF	TGTGCCAGCAGTGCGTCTGGCGGGAGTTCCCACGAGCAGTACTTC
TRBV7-2	TRBJ2-3	.	.	CASSLGSGSGTQYF	TGTGCCAGCAGCTTAGGTTCAGGCTCGGGTACGCAGTATTTT
TRBV19	TRBJ2-7	.	TRBD1	CASSIGQGDYEQYF	TGTGCCAGTAGTATTGGTCAGGGGGATTACGAGCAGTACTTC
TRBV18	TRBJ2-3	.	.	CASSPQEGGITDTQYF	TGTGCCAGCTCACCACAGGAGGGGGGAATCACAGATACGCAGTATTTT
TRBV6-6	TRBJ2-5	.	TRBD2	CASSYRGGSNQETQYF	TGTGCCAGCAGTTACCGCGGCGGGAGTAACCAAGAGACCCAGTACTTC
TRBV6-5	TRBJ2-1	.	.	CASSPMSGYNEQFF	TGTGCCAGCAGCCCCATGTCCGGATACAATGAGCAGTTCTTC
TRBV9	TRBJ2-7	.	TRBD1	CASGRGLEGYEQYF	TGTGCCAGCGGCAGGGGGCTTGAAGGCTACGAGCAGTACTTC
TRBV7-2	TRBJ2-5	.	TRBD2	CASSDRASGGARQETQYF	TGTGCCAGCAGTGATAGGGCTAGCGGGGGGGCGCGGCAAGAGACCCAGTACTTC
TRBV10-3	TRBJ2-3	.	.	CAISDSKTSTDTQYF	TGTGCCATCAGCGACTCTAAGACTAGCACAGATACGCAGTATTTT
TRBV28	TRBJ2-7	.	TRBD1	CASHYTGGVRNEQYF	TGTGCCAGCCACTATACAGGGGGCGTAAGGAACGAGCAGTACTTC
TRBV6-6	TRBJ2-5	few	.	CASSYRTRGRETQYF	TGTGCCAGCAGTTACCGGACCAGAGGTAGAGAGACCCAGTACTTC